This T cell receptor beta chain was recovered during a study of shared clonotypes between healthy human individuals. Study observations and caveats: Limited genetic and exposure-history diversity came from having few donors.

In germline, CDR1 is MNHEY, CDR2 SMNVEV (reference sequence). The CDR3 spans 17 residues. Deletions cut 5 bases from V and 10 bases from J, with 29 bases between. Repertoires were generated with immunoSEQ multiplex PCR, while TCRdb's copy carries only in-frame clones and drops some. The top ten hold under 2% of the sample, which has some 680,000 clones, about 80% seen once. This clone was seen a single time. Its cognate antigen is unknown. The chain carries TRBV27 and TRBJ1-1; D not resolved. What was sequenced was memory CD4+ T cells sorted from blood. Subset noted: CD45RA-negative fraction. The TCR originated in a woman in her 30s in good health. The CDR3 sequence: CASSPLPGLALQVGAFF. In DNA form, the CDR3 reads TGTGCCAGCAGTCCACTCCCGGGTCTAGCTCTCCAGGTTGGAGCTTTCTTT.